A single sample gave rise to the 19 T cell receptor beta chains below, sequenced in a study of T cell changes during pregnancy in multiple sclerosis. TCRdb's table, derived via immunoSEQ multiplex PCR, lists solely in-frame clones and lacks some. The data contain tens of thousands of clones, just over 90% of them singletons. The sample in question was peripheral blood, obtained in the third trimester of pregnancy. Every receptor here comes from a female donor with multiple sclerosis, enrolled in a pregnancy study.

J is TRBJ1-5 and V is TRBV19, with a possible D match to TRBD1 (5 bases). The V gene lost 6 bases and the J gene lost 4 bases, with 16 bases spanning the gap. There are 15 residues in the CDR3. Looked up from germline, CDR1 is LNHDA and CDR2 is SQIVND (reference sequence). CDR3: CASSWGGAHNQPQHF. The CDR3 DNA follows: TGTGCCAGTAGCTGGGGAGGGGCCCATAATCAGCCCCAGCATTTT. Combining the CDR3 with reference TRBV19 and TRBJ1-5 gives the whole variable domain DGGITQSPKYLFRKEGQNVTLSCEQNLNHDAMYWYRQDPGQGLRLIYYSQIVNDFQKGDIAEGYSVSREKKESFPLTVTSAQKNPTAFYLCASSWGGAHNQPQHFGDGTRLSIL.

The chain joins TRBV7-2 to TRBJ2-7; a possible D gene is TRBD2 (5 bases). This CDR3 contains 15 residues. The V gene's germline CDR1 is SGHTA and CDR2 FQGNSA. The V end was cut by 1 base, the J end by 0 bases, with 10 bases between. CDR3 sequence reads: CASSLVATTSYEQYF. CDR3 bases: TGTGCCAGCAGCTTAGTAGCGACCACCTCCTACGAGCAGTACTTC.

This clone was found a few times. This chain links TRBV30 with TRBJ1-1; D unclear. The CDR3 spans 11 residues. The germline V gene has CDR1 GTSNPN and CDR2 SVGIG (reference sequence). Between the trimmed V and J ends, which lost 4 bases and 8 bases, there was a span of 11 bases. The CDR3 loop reads CAWKEDPEAFF. The CDR3 DNA is TGTGCCTGGAAGGAGGATCCCGAAGCTTTCTTT.

The genes are TRBV19 and TRBJ1-1; D not certain. Germline values: CDR1 LNHDA, CDR2 SQIVND (reference sequence). V was clipped by 5 bases and J by 0 bases, with 7 bases between them. This CDR3 contains 13 residues. CDR3 DNA: TGTGCCAGTAGTCCTTCGGTGAACACTGAAGCTTTCTTT. Its translation is CASSPSVNTEAFF.

CDR3 DNA: TGTGCCAGCAGTTTATTGGCCGATCAGCCCCAGCATTTT. Translating it yields CASSLLADQPQHF. This rearrangement joins TRBV27 to TRBJ1-5, with D uncertain. V was cut by 1 base and J by 5 bases, with 6 bases left in between. Germline lookup yields CDR1 MNHEY and CDR2 SMNVEV (reference sequence). The CDR3 contains 13 residues.

The chain combines TRBV11-2 with TRBJ1-6; TRBD1 matches 11 bases. V dropped 4 bases and J dropped 7; count of bases not matched to a gene: 12. This CDR3 is built from 18 residues. Looked up from germline, CDR1 is SGHAT and CDR2 is FQNNGV. The CDR3 DNA is TGTGCCAGCAGCTCAATTCTCCGGGACAGGGGGGGGAATTCACCCCTCCACTTT. It translates to CASSSILRDRGGNSPLHF.

This chain joins TRBV4-3 and TRBJ2-2; 9 positions agree with TRBD2. This CDR3 region has 17 residues. J gave up 7 bases and V 0 bases, and 9 bases lay outside the gene matches. The germline CDR1 and CDR2 sequences are LGHNA and YSLEER. CDR3 DNA: TGCGCCAGCAGCCAAGATCGGGTAGCGGGGGCAATCGGGGAGCTGTTTTTT. Residues: CASSQDRVAGAIGELFF.

The chain joins TRBV18 to TRBJ2-1, with 9 positions matching TRBD2. Looked up from germline, CDR1 is KGHSH and CDR2 is LQKENI. The CDR3 contains 16 residues. Trimming took 2 bases from V and 1 from J; bases not matched to a gene: 3. The DNA for the CDR3 is TGTGCCAGCTCACCAGAAGCGGGGGGTTCCTACAATGAGCAGTTCTTC. Translating it yields CASSPEAGGSYNEQFF.

The chain is built from TRBV29-1 and TRBJ2-1; TRBD2 matches 7 bases. The V segment lost 4 bases and the J segment 6 bases; nucleotides outside the gene matches: 9. Germline CDR1 SQVTM, CDR2 ANQGSEA. The CDR3 spans 14 residues. DNA for the CDR3: TGCAGCGTTGTCCCGGGACTAAAAGGCAATGAGCAGTTCTTC. It translates to CSVVPGLKGNEQFF.

This clone appeared once. This sequence joins TRBV18 and TRBJ1-2; TRBD1 aligns across 9 bases. The CDR3 is made up of 16 amino acids. CDR1 KGHSH and CDR2 LQKENI come from the germline V gene. Unmatched junction bases numbered 10, after V lost 3 bases and J lost 5 bases. The CDR3 DNA follows: TGTGCCAGCTCACCCTCGGACAGGGGACTAAGTTATGGCTACACCTTC. Translated: CASSPSDRGLSYGYTF.

This clone was detected only a few times. Written as DNA, the CDR3 is TGTGCCACCACCGGGGACAGTTGGAATCAGCCCCAGCATTTT. Protein sequence: CATTGDSWNQPQHF. The rearrangement links TRBV6-1 to TRBJ1-5, with 7 bases matching TRBD1. J was trimmed by 4 bases and V by 10 bases; bases with no gene match: 10. CDR3 size: 14 residues. The germline CDR1 and CDR2 sequences are MNHNS and SASEGT.

The chain is built from TRBV6-1 and TRBJ2-7; 7 nucleotides line up with TRBD2. The CDR3 has 16 residues. Germline V gene data show CDR1 as MNHNS and CDR2 as SASEGT. V was clipped by 3 bases and J by 4 bases; unmatched bases: 12. The CDR3 here is CASSESPGTGGYEQYF. CDR3 DNA sequence: TGTGCCAGCAGTGAGTCGCCCGGGACGGGGGGATACGAGCAGTACTTC.

This clone was seen a few times. This chain joins TRBV7-2 and TRBJ2-5; the match to TRBD2 covers 12 bases. V trimming: 3 bases; J trimming: 5 bases; junction bases outside the gene matches: 7. Germline V gene data show CDR1 as SGHTA and CDR2 as FQGNSA. This CDR3 contains 16 residues. The CDR3 loop is CASSFRTSGMGETQYF. CDR3 DNA sequence: TGTGCCAGCAGCTTCAGGACTAGCGGGATGGGGGAGACCCAGTACTTC.

The chain recombines TRBV30 with TRBJ1-4, with unresolved D. Germline V lookup: CDR1 GTSNPN, CDR2 SVGIG (reference sequence). There are 14 residues in the CDR3. The V and J ends lost 3 bases and 0 bases respectively, with 8 bases between them. The CDR3, as DNA: TGTGCCTGGAGAATAATAGCAACTAATGAAAAACTGTTTTTT. Its protein product is CAWRIIATNEKLFF.

J is TRBJ1-2 and V is TRBV13; D might be TRBD1 (6 bases). Trimming shortened V by 0 bases and J by 6 bases, and 14 bases separated the two germline ends. The CDR3 runs to 15 residues. Germline CDR1 and CDR2: PRHDT and FYEKMQ (reference sequence). The CDR3 DNA sequence: TGTGCCAGCAGCTTAGGCCAAACAGGGAATAATGGCTACACCTTC. This encodes CASSLGQTGNNGYTF.

A few counts support this clone. The chain has TRBV9 and TRBJ1-2; 7 nucleotides line up with TRBD1. The CDR3 sequence is 15 residues long. Per the germline V gene, CDR1 is SGDLS and CDR2 is YYNGEE. Losses at the gene ends were 3 bases for V and 3 bases for J; bases not matched to a gene: 8. The CDR3 region has the DNA TGTGCCAGCAGCGCCCGGGGACAGTCGGACTATGGCTACACCTTC. This gives the protein CASSARGQSDYGYTF.

As DNA, the CDR3 is TGTGCCAGCAGCCGACGGACAGGGGACCCTTTCGGCTCACCCCTCCACTTT. Protein product: CASSRRTGDPFGSPLHF. V usage is TRBV5-6 and J usage is TRBJ1-6; TRBD1 aligns across 9 bases. V lost 4 bases to trimming and J lost 10 bases; unmatched junction nucleotides: 15. Germline V CDR1 and CDR2: SGHDT, YYEEEE. The CDR3 loop spans 17 amino acids. Full variable domain (outside the CDR3, taken from reference TRBV5-6 and TRBJ1-6): DAGVTQSPTHLIKTRGQQVTLRCSPKSGHDTVSWYQQALGQGPQFIFQYYEEEERQRGNFPDRFSGHQFPNYSSELNVNALLLGDSALYLCASSRRTGDPFGSPLHFGNGTRLTVT.

The chain carries TRBV18 and TRBJ1-2; D perhaps matches TRBD1 (6 bases). The CDR3 extends over 16 amino acids. Per the germline V gene, CDR1 is KGHSH and CDR2 is LQKENI. The ends were cut back, 3 bases at V and 4 bases at J, with 18 bases in the middle. CDR3 in DNA: TGTGCCAGCTCACCGGGGACACCTACCTTCCCCTATGGCTACACCTTC. This translates into CASSPGTPTFPYGYTF.

The V gene is TRBV5-1, the J gene TRBJ1-4; 7 nucleotides agree with TRBD1. V trimming: 4 bases; J trimming: 6 bases; junction bases outside the gene matches: 6. In germline, CDR1 is SGHRS, CDR2 YFSETQ. CDR3 length: 14 amino acids. CDR3 coding DNA: TGCGCCAGCAGCATAGGACAGGTGGATGAAAAACTGTTTTTT. This translates into CASSIGQVDEKLFF.